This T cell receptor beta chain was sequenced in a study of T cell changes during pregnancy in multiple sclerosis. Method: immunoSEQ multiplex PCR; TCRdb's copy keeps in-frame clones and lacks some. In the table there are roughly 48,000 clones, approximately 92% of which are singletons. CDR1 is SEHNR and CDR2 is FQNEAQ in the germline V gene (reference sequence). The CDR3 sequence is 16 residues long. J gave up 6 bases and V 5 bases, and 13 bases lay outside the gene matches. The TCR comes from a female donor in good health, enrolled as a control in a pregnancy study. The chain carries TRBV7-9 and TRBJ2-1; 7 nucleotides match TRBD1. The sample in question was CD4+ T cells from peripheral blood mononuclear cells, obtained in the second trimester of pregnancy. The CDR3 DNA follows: TGTGCCAGCAGCCCACCGACAGGGATAGGGCCCAATGAGCAGTTCTTC. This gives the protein CASSPPTGIGPNEQFF.